This TCR beta chain was documented in a study of beta chain features in type 1 diabetes (dated by TCRdb to the late 2010s). A note on the overall study: Mean age, gender distribution, total cell number and subset yield did not differ between patients and healthy donors. In the study, recently diagnosed type 1 diabetes patients and matched healthy donors were compared on the TCRB repertoires of their sorted circulating CD4+ T cell subsets. Naive and central memory subsets were obtained from all 30 or so donors, but regulatory and stem cell-like memory subsets were isolated from only 8 patients and 8 healthy donors. Across all samples, 107,917,701 sorted cells were examined, and cell number per subset correlated strongly with RNA yield.

All of the isolated RNA was reverse transcribed with the High Capacity cDNA Reverse Transcription Kit, so expressed TCRB transcripts were sequenced. Naive, central memory and regulatory T cell samples underwent deep immunoSEQ sequencing, averaging roughly 3.4 million total reads per sample. Sorted cells were lysed in RLT buffer, and RNA was extracted using DNase-treated RNeasy Micro or Mini kits according to cell number. Each cell subset was processed separately to prevent cross-contamination, with patient and healthy donor samples processed together. Using the immunoSEQ multiplex PCR, TCRB sequences were amplified from cDNA into 87-bp fragments spanning the CDR3 region. Sequencing of the amplicons was performed on the Illumina HiSeq platform. In the source study's methods: Synthetic template baselines were used to correct PCR bias computationally, reads within Hamming distance 2 were collapsed together, and singletons that could not be merged were discarded. Reads were aligned against IMGT so that V, D and J genes, CDR3 length and insertions or deletions at six rearrangement sites could be assigned. Clonotype counts were normalized to sorted cell number within each subset before computing true diversity and Gini coefficients with the tcR R package. The overlap coefficient, calculated on TCRB nucleotide sequences, was used to quantify repertoire sharing. Out-of-frame TCRB sequences from naive cells were analyzed as a proxy for the pre-selection repertoire. Imported from immuneACCESS, the table was reduced by TCRdb to in-frame sequences with V and J called. These copies leave out some clones; in studies compared against another copy, an unresolved V gene accounts for under half, and the cause of the remainder is not known. V, J and clone size derive from that table, while D and trimming were established from the DNA sequence. This sample lists around 250,000 clones; about 13% were detected once. The biggest ten clones account for 0.015% to 0.02% of the sample.

On this clone itself: Its antigen specificity is not known. Within one base of it there is no much larger clone, and no base qualities were kept.

General findings and caveats noted by the study authors: Shorter templates might have been favored by PCR, but patient and control samples were amplified and corrected together, so both groups would have been affected equally by any skew. Because cDNA was sequenced instead of genomic DNA, activated cells with high expression could be over-represented, although the groups did not differ in activation or CD3 levels. Because small numbers of individuals were included in the HLA sub-analyses, any influence of HLA type on TCRB rearrangement was left unresolved. At VDJ recombination sites, type 1 diabetes patients had fewer insertions and more deleted nucleotides, which implies abnormalities in thymic rearrangement. Naive, central memory and regulatory TCRB repertoires appeared more similar among patients than among healthy donors. In all four CD4+ subsets, TCRB CDR3 length was moderately but significantly shorter in type 1 diabetes patients.

V lost 4 bases and J lost 7 bases; the stretch between them is 17 bases long. The CDR3 contains 14 residues, cysteine and phenylalanine counted. CDR3 DNA only is kept here, 42 bases in frame from base 1. CDR1 and CDR2, looked up from the germline V gene (reference sequence), are SEHNR and FQNEAQ. Each donor gave one peripheral blood draw, approximately 110 mL on average, collected into heparinised tubes. Using a panel that included CD45RO, CCR7, CD25, CD127, CD95 and CD27, naive, central memory, regulatory and stem cell-like memory CD4+ T cells were sorted on a BD FACSAria II. All sorted populations exceeded 95% purity. PBMCs were isolated immediately by Lymphoprep density gradient centrifugation and stained directly without culture. To minimize batch effects, samples were stained and sorted in pairs, one healthy donor with one patient per experiment.

The sequenced material came from naive CD4+ T cells from blood. The cell subset or site label of this sample denotes: true naive CD4+ T cells. The clonotype comes from a man aged 25-45 years with type 1 diabetes. The receptor chain draws on TRBV7-9 and TRBJ2-7; perhaps TRBD2 is the D gene, with 5 bases matching. The CDR3 reads CASSSLSGYGEQYF. The base sequence is TGTGCCAGCAGCTCCCTCTCGGGGTACGGGGAGCAGTACTTC.